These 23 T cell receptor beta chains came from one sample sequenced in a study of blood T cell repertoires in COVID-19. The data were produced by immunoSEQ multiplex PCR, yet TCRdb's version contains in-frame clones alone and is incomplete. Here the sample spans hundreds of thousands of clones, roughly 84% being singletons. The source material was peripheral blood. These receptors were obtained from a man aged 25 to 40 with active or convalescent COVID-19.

The CDR3 here is CASSQGPGNTIYF. Written as DNA, the CDR3 is TGTGCCAGCAGTCAGGGTCCGGGAAACACCATATATTTT. The chain joins TRBV28 to TRBJ1-3; possible D gene TRBD1, 5 bases. Trimming took off 5 bases at V and 4 bases at J, with 9 bases between the two ends. The CDR3 spans 13 residues. Per the germline V gene, CDR1 is MDHEN and CDR2 is SYDVKM. Supplemented by reference TRBV28 and TRBJ1-3, the full variable domain reads DVKVTQSSRYLVKRTGEKVFLECVQDMDHENMFWYRQDPGLGLRLIYFSYDVKMKEKGDIPEGYSVSREKKERFSLILESASTNQTSMYLCASSQGPGNTIYFGEGSWLTVV.

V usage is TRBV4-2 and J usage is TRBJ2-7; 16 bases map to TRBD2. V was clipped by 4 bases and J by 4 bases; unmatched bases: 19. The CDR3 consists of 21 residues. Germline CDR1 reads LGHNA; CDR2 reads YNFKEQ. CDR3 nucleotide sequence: TGTGCCAGCAGCCCAGAGCGGGGACTAGCGGGGGGGCCCGATTCGCTTTACGAGCAGTACTTC. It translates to CASSPERGLAGGPDSLYEQYF.

The CDR3 nucleotides are TGTGCCAGCAGCCGACTAGCGGGAGATGGCGGGGAGCTGTTTTTT. It is translated as CASSRLAGDGGELFF. V and J are TRBV13 and TRBJ2-2, with 12 bases that match TRBD2. V lost 5 bases, J lost 7 bases, and 5 bases stayed unmatched. CDR1 and CDR2 from the germline V gene are PRHDT and FYEKMQ (reference sequence). The CDR3 runs 15 residues. The variable domain in full, with the rest retrieved from reference TRBV13 and TRBJ2-2, is AAGVIQSPRHLIKEKRETATLKCYPIPRHDTVYWYQQGPGQDPQFLISFYEKMQSDKGSIPDRFSAQQFSDYHSELNMSSLELGDSALYFCASSRLAGDGGELFFGEGSRLTVL.

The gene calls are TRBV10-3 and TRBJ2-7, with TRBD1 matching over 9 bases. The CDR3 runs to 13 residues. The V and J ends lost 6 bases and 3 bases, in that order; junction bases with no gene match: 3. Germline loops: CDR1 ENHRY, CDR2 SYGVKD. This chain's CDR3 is CAIRRDRDYEQYF. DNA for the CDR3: TGTGCCATCAGGAGGGACAGGGACTACGAGCAGTACTTC.

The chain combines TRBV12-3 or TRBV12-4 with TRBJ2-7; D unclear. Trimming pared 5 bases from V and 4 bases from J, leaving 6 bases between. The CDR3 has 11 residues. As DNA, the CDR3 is TGTGCCAGCAGTGCCACATACGAGCAGTACTTC. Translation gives CASSATYEQYF.

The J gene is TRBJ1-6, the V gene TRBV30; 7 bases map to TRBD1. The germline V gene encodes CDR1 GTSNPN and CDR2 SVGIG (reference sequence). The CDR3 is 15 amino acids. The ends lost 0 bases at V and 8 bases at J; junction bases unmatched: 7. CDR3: CAWSVRDRIHSPLHF. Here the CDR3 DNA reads TGTGCCTGGAGTGTACGGGACAGAATCCATTCACCCCTCCACTTT.

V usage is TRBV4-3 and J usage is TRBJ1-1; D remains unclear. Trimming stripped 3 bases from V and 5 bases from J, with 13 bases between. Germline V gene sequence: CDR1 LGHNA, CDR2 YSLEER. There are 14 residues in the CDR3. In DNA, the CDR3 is TGCGCCAGCAGCCACCGACGGGAGAGGACTGAAGCTTTCTTT. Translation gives CASSHRRERTEAFF.

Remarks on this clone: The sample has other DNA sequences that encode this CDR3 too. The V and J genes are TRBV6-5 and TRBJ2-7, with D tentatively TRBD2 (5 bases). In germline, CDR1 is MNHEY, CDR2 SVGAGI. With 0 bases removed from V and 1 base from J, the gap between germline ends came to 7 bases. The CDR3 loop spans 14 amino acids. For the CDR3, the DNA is TGTGCCAGCAGTTACTCCCCGGGGTCCTACGAGCAGTACTTC. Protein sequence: CASSYSPGSYEQYF.

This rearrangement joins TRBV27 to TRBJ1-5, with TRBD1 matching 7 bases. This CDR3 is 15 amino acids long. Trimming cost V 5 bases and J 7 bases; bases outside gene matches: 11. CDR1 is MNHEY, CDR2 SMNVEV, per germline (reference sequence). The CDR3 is CASSTARDSVQPQHF. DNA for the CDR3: TGTGCCAGCAGTACCGCCCGGGACAGCGTACAGCCCCAGCATTTT.

CDR3: CASSIDSDTQYF. DNA of the CDR3: TGTGCCAGCAGCATCGACTCAGATACGCAGTATTTT. The gene calls are TRBV6-2 or TRBV6-3 and TRBJ2-3; no clear D gene. Per the germline V gene, CDR1 is MNHEY and CDR2 is SVGEGT. Trimming shortened V by 6 bases and J by 4 bases, and 8 bases separated the two germline ends. The CDR3 consists of 12 residues.

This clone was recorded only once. The CDR3 sequence is CASSLRGNSYNEQFF. In DNA, the CDR3 is TGTGCCAGCAGCTTGAGGGGGAACTCCTACAATGAGCAGTTCTTC. The genes are TRBV5-5 and TRBJ2-1; possible D gene TRBD1, 6 bases. V lost 1 base, J lost 0 bases, and 8 bases lay in between. The germline V gene has CDR1 SGHKS and CDR2 YYEKEE (reference sequence). This CDR3 is built from 15 residues.

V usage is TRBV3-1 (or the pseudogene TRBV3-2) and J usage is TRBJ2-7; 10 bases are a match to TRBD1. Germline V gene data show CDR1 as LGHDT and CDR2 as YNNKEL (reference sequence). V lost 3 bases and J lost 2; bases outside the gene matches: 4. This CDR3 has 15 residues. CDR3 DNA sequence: TGTGCCAGCAGCCAGGGGGACAGGGGTGCCTACGAGCAGTACTTC. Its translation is CASSQGDRGAYEQYF.

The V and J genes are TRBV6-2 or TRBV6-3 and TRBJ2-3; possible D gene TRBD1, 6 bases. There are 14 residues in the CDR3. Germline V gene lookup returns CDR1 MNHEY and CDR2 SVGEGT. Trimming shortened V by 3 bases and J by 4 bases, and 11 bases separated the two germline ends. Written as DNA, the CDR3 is TGTGCCAGCAGTTATCCCACAGGGTCAGATACGCAGTATTTT. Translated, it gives CASSYPTGSDTQYF.

CDR3 in DNA: TGTGCCAGCAGTCCCCGGGACAGGGTGGAAAAACTGTTTTTT. It codes for CASSPRDRVEKLFF. The chain recombines TRBV27 with TRBJ1-4; 9 nucleotides match TRBD1. CDR1 and CDR2 (germline): MNHEY, SMNVEV (reference sequence). The V and J ends lost 5 bases and 8 bases, in that order; junction bases with no gene match: 6. The CDR3 covers 14 residues.

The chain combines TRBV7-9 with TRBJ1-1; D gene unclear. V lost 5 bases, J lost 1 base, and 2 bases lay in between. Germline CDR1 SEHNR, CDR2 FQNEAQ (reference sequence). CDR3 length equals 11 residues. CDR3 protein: CASSQNTEAFF. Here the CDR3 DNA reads TGTGCCAGCAGCCAGAACACTGAAGCTTTCTTT.

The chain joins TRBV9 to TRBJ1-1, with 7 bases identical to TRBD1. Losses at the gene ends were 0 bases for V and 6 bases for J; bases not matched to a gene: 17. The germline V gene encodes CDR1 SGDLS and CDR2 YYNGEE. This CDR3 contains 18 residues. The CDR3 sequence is CASSVGPPTGIGMAEAFF. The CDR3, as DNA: TGTGCCAGCAGCGTAGGCCCTCCGACAGGGATTGGTATGGCTGAAGCTTTCTTT.

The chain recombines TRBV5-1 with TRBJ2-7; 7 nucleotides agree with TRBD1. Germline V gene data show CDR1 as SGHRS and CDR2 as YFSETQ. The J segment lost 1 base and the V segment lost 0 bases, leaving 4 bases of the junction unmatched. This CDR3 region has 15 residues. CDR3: CASSLATGPSYEQYF. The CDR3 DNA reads TGCGCCAGCAGCTTGGCGACAGGGCCTTCCTACGAGCAGTACTTC. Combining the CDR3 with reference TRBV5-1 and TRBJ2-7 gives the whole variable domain KAGVTQTPRYLIKTRGQQVTLSCSPISGHRSVSWYQQTPGQGLQFLFEYFSETQRNKGNFPGRFSGRQFSNSRSEMNVSTLELGDSALYLCASSLATGPSYEQYFGPGTRLTVT.

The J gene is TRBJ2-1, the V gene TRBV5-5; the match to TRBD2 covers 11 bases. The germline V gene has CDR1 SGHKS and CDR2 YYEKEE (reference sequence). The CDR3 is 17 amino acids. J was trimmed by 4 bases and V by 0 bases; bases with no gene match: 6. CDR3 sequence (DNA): TGTGCCAGCAGCTTGGCCCCGGGACTAGCGGCTTACAATGAGCAGTTCTTC. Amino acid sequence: CASSLAPGLAAYNEQFF.

The CDR3 here is CASSPYDRESEQYF. In DNA form, the CDR3 reads TGTGCCAGCAGTCCATATGACAGGGAAAGCGAGCAGTACTTC. The chain carries TRBV6-5 and TRBJ2-7; TRBD1 matches at 7 bases. Losses at the gene ends were 5 bases for V and 6 bases for J; bases not matched to a gene: 10. CDR1 is MNHEY and CDR2 is SVGAGI in the germline V gene. The CDR3 is 14 residues long.

CDR3 in DNA: TGCGCCAGCAGCCAAGAGGACACCAACTCTGGAAACACCATATATTTT. It translates to CASSQEDTNSGNTIYF. The chain carries TRBV4-1 and TRBJ1-3, with TRBD1 as a possible D gene (5 bases). Germline assignment: CDR1 MGHRA and CDR2 YSYEKL. CDR3 size: 16 residues. V lost 0 bases, J lost 0 bases, and 9 bases lay in between.

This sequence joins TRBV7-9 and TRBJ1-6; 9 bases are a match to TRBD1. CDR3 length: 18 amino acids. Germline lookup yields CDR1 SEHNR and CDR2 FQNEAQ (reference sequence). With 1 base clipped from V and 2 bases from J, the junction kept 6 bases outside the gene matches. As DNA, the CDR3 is TGTGCCAGCAGCTTAGGACCGGGGACAGGGCCCTATAATTCACCCCTCCACTTT. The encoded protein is CASSLGPGTGPYNSPLHF.

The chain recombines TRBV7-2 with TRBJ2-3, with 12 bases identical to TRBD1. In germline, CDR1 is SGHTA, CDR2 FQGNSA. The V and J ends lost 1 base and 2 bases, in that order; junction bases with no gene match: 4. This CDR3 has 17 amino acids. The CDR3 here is CASSLVGQGALTDTQYF. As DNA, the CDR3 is TGTGCCAGCAGCTTAGTGGGACAGGGGGCGCTCACAGATACGCAGTATTTT. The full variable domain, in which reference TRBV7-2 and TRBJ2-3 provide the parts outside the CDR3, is GAGVSQSPSNKVTEKGKDVELRCDPISGHTALYWYRQSLGQGLEFLIYFQGNSAPDKSGLPSDRFSAERTGGSVSTLTIQRTQQEDSAVYLCASSLVGQGALTDTQYFGPGTRLTVL.

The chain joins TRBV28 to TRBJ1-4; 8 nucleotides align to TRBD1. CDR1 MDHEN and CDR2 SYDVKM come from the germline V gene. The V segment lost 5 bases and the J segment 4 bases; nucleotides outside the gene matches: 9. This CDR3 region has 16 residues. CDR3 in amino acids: CASSPAGTGSNEKLFF. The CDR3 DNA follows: TGTGCCAGCAGTCCTGCCGGGACAGGAAGTAATGAAAAACTGTTTTTT.